These 17 T cell receptor beta chains were sequenced from one sample in a study of OX40 agonist ivuxolimab in advanced cancers. This table comes from immunoSEQ multiplex PCR, and its TCRdb copy is limited to in-frame clones, with some not included. In the table there are approximately 49,000 clones, about 85% of which are singletons. The material sequenced was CD4+ or CD8+ T cells sorted from blood, taken in a trial of the OX40 agonist ivuxolimab. These receptors were taken from an adult with an advanced solid tumor such as melanoma, head and neck, liver or kidney cancer.

V and J are TRBV5-1 and TRBJ1-1; D is unresolved. The CDR3 totals 12 residues. CDR1 and CDR2 from the germline V gene are SGHRS and YFSETQ. The germline V and J ends were trimmed by 2 bases and 5 bases, with 7 bases remaining between them. CDR3 loop: CASSFSGTEAFF. The CDR3 nucleotides read TGCGCCAGCAGCTTCTCCGGGACTGAAGCTTTCTTT.

The rearrangement joins TRBV9 to TRBJ2-7; TRBD2 matches at 8 bases. V lost 3 bases to trimming and J lost 0 bases; unmatched junction nucleotides: 8. The CDR3 has 16 amino acids. The germline gives CDR1 SGDLS, CDR2 YYNGEE. CDR3 nucleotides: TGTGCCAGCAGCGCCGGATCCGGGACTAGCTCCTACGAGCAGTACTTC. Translated, it gives CASSAGSGTSSYEQYF.

The CDR3: CASSIDFEYGYTF. CDR3 coding DNA: TGTGCCAGTAGTATAGATTTCGAATATGGCTACACCTTC. The chain uses TRBV19 and TRBJ1-2; D gene unclear. Trimming left V 0 bases short and J 5 bases short, with 7 bases between. Per germline, CDR1 LNHDA and CDR2 SQIVND (reference sequence). This CDR3 region has 13 residues.

The chain uses TRBV29-1 and TRBJ2-3, with 13 bases fitting TRBD2. With V trimmed by 1 base and J by 4 bases, 14 bases remained unmatched. The CDR3 length is 19 residues. Germline lookup yields CDR1 SQVTM and CDR2 ANQGSEA. Written as DNA, the CDR3 is TGCAGCGTTGAAGCGAGAGAGATAGGACTAGCGGGAGTCTCAGATACGCAGTATTTT. It codes for CSVEAREIGLAGVSDTQYF.

DNA of the CDR3: TGCGCCAGCAGCTCTCTCCCGGGACTCCTCAAAGTTCCTGAAGCTTTCTTT. Protein: CASSSLPGLLKVPEAFF. This chain uses TRBV5-1 with TRBJ1-1; a weak D match, TRBD1 (5 bases). V gave up 3 bases and J gave up 6 bases, with 24 bases separating them. Germline loops: CDR1 SGHRS, CDR2 YFSETQ. This CDR3 contains 17 residues.

V gene TRBV30 combines with J gene TRBJ1-2, with D perhaps matching TRBD1 (6 bases). Per the germline V gene, CDR1 is GTSNPN and CDR2 is SVGIG (reference sequence). V lost 0 bases, J lost 8 bases, and 16 bases lay in between. The CDR3 extends over 14 amino acids. The CDR3 region has the DNA TGTGCCTGGAGTGTAAGGGACAACTTGGGGGGCTACACCTTC. This encodes CAWSVRDNLGGYTF.

The V and J genes are TRBV28 and TRBJ2-1; 8 bases match TRBD2. V trimming: 7 bases; J trimming: 1 base; junction bases outside the gene matches: 9. Germline-derived CDR1 and CDR2 are MDHEN and SYDVKM. The CDR3 is 16 amino acids. CDR3 amino acids: CASTRSGRASYNEQFF. The DNA of the CDR3 is TGTGCCAGCACCAGGAGCGGGAGAGCATCCTACAATGAGCAGTTCTTC.

This chain connects TRBV29-1 to TRBJ2-5, with no clear D. V lost 3 bases to trimming and J lost 1 base, with 6 bases between them. CDR1 and CDR2 from the germline V gene are SQVTM and ANQGSEA. This CDR3 has 12 residues. CDR3 DNA sequence: TGCAGCGTTGAGGGCATCCAAGAGACCCAGTACTTC. It translates to CSVEGIQETQYF.

The chain employs TRBV19 and TRBJ1-1, with TRBD1 as a possible D gene (5 bases). Looked up from germline, CDR1 is LNHDA and CDR2 is SQIVND (reference sequence). The CDR3 contains 14 residues. Trimming pared 3 bases from V and 5 bases from J, leaving 13 bases between. The DNA for the CDR3 is TGTGCCAGTAGTATCGGAATAGAGGGGACTGAAGCTTTCTTT. Amino acids: CASSIGIEGTEAFF. Supplemented by reference TRBV19 and TRBJ1-1, the full variable domain reads DGGITQSPKYLFRKEGQNVTLSCEQNLNHDAMYWYRQDPGQGLRLIYYSQIVNDFQKGDIAEGYSVSREKKESFPLTVTSAQKNPTAFYLCASSIGIEGTEAFFGQGTRLTVV.

The rearrangement uses TRBV7-3 and TRBJ2-5, with 11 bases that match TRBD2. The end of the DNA aligns better with TRBJ2-7, so the J call may be wrong. CDR3 length: 13 amino acids. The germline V gene encodes CDR1 SGHTA and CDR2 FQGTGA. Written as DNA, the CDR3 is TGTGCCAGCAGCTTCCTAGCGGGGGGCGAGCAGTACTTC. Its translation is CASSFLAGGEQYF.

This rearrangement joins TRBV28 to TRBJ2-7; tentatively, D is TRBD1 (5 bases). Germline CDR1 is MDHEN and CDR2 is SYDVKM. This CDR3 has 13 amino acids. V was trimmed by 9 bases and J by 2 bases, leaving 14 bases between them. The CDR3 bases are TGTGCCAGTTCAGGGTATCCGGCCTACGAGCAGTACTTC. Translated, it gives CASSGYPAYEQYF. The entire variable domain, with the rest obtained from reference TRBV28 and TRBJ2-7, is as follows: DVKVTQSSRYLVKRTGEKVFLECVQDMDHENMFWYRQDPGLGLRLIYFSYDVKMKEKGDIPEGYSVSREKKERFSLILESASTNQTSMYLCASSGYPAYEQYFGPGTRLTVT.

V is TRBV4-2 and J is TRBJ2-5; TRBD1 agrees at 10 bases. The CDR3 sequence is 17 residues long. V dropped 4 bases and J dropped 7; count of bases not matched to a gene: 15. Germline V gene lookup returns CDR1 LGHNA and CDR2 YNFKEQ. The CDR3 loop reads CASSPLATGQGFGTQYF. The CDR3, as DNA: TGTGCCAGCAGCCCCTTAGCGACGGGACAGGGGTTCGGGACCCAGTACTTC.

The gene calls are TRBV19 and TRBJ1-5; the match to TRBD1 covers 10 bases. CDR1 is LNHDA and CDR2 is SQIVND in the germline V gene (reference sequence). The CDR3 covers 16 residues. V trimming: 7 bases; J trimming: 2 bases; junction bases outside the gene matches: 8. CDR3 in amino acids: CASNEDRGLGNQPQHF. The CDR3 bases are TGTGCCAGTAACGAGGACAGGGGGTTGGGCAATCAGCCCCAGCATTTT.

This chain links TRBV7-9 with TRBJ1-4, with 7 bases fitting TRBD1. The J segment lost 8 bases and the V segment lost 5 bases, leaving 8 bases of the junction unmatched. The CDR3 is 14 residues long. Germline CDR1 is SEHNR and CDR2 is FQNEAQ (reference sequence). The CDR3 protein is CASSHDRAGEKLFF. The DNA of the CDR3 is TGTGCCAGCAGCCACGACAGGGCGGGCGAAAAACTGTTTTTT.

V usage is TRBV28 and J usage is TRBJ2-5; 10 positions agree with TRBD1. The ends lost 5 bases at V and 5 bases at J; junction bases unmatched: 8. CDR3 length: 15 residues. CDR1 MDHEN and CDR2 SYDVKM come from the germline V gene. The CDR3 reads CASSPRGTGDETQYF. The CDR3 DNA reads as TGTGCCAGCAGTCCAAGGGGGACAGGGGACGAGACCCAGTACTTC. Variable domain in full (rest from reference TRBV28 and TRBJ2-5): DVKVTQSSRYLVKRTGEKVFLECVQDMDHENMFWYRQDPGLGLRLIYFSYDVKMKEKGDIPEGYSVSREKKERFSLILESASTNQTSMYLCASSPRGTGDETQYFGPGTRLLVL.

This chain connects TRBV7-8 to TRBJ2-5; 14 nucleotides agree with TRBD2. The CDR3 consists of 16 residues. Germline CDR1 is SGHVS and CDR2 is FQNEAQ. J gave up 5 bases and V 5 bases, and 7 bases lay outside the gene matches. Here the CDR3 DNA reads TGTGCCAGCAGCCCCGGGACTAGCGGGAGTGGGGAGACCCAGTACTTC. It specifies CASSPGTSGSGETQYF.

This clone was picked up a small number of times. The V and J genes are TRBV6-5 and TRBJ2-2; D not resolved. With 6 bases removed from V and 5 bases from J, the gap between germline ends came to 7 bases. From germline, CDR1 is MNHEY and CDR2 SVGAGI. This CDR3 region has 12 residues. The CDR3 spells CASRHPTGELFF. In DNA form, the CDR3 reads TGTGCCAGCAGGCACCCGACCGGGGAGCTGTTTTTT.